Shown below are 5 T cell receptor beta chains from a single sample sequenced in a study of human T cells and chemical hapten exposure (TCRdb year 2021). Per the publication, the time point label means: patch test 1, 2 weeks after DPC sensitization. This specimen's treatment or condition label, per the study, means: therapeutic diphenylcyclopropenone sensitization with weekly scalp DPC. Library preparation was by RACE. The instrument was a NextSeq 500. TCRdb reprocessed the public reads (quality trimming at Q25 with fastp, clone calling with MiXCR) and kept in-frame beta chains. Rows merge per CDR3 protein into single entries with the most common DNA and genes. A total of roughly 360,000 distinct CDR3 sequences appear in this sample, roughly 4.8% of them only once. The ten largest clones take up under 3% of the sample. Sequencing was performed on whole blood, taken in connection with sensitization to the hapten diphenylcyclopropenone (DPC). The receptors come from a woman aged 45-59 years with alopecia areata. Some clones in this sample may be carry-over from other donors' samples.

This clonotype was seen ten or more times. The chain combines TRBV29-1 with TRBJ2-7, with 7 bases fitting TRBD2. The CDR3 is 15 residues long. The V segment lost 1 base and the J segment 2 bases; nucleotides outside the gene matches: 8. Germline CDR1 reads SQVTM; CDR2 reads ANQGSEA. CDR3: CSVEGGRAGTYEQYF. DNA for the CDR3: TGCAGCGTTGAAGGTGGGAGGGCCGGGACCTACGAGCAGTACTTC.

In this sample, this clonotype turned up many times. V gene TRBV9 combines with J gene TRBJ2-1; 13 bases fit TRBD2. CDR1 and CDR2 from the germline V gene are SGDLS and YYNGEE. This CDR3 contains 17 residues. J was trimmed by 5 bases and V by 4 bases; bases with no gene match: 9. The CDR3 sequence is CASSPRGGTSGNNEQFF. CDR3 in DNA: TGTGCCAGCAGCCCCCGCGGGGGGACTAGCGGGAACAATGAGCAGTTCTTC.

This clonotype was observed at least ten times. The chain is built from TRBV7-2 and TRBJ2-3; 13 nucleotides align to TRBD2. Germline-derived CDR1 and CDR2 are SGHTA and FQGNSA. Trimming cost V 5 bases and J 4 bases; bases outside gene matches: 6. The CDR3 runs to 16 residues. This chain's CDR3 is CASSVHGTSGADTQYF. The DNA for the CDR3 is TGTGCCAGCAGCGTCCATGGGACTAGCGGGGCAGATACGCAGTATTTT.

In this sample, this clonotype turned up many times. V and J are TRBV7-2 and TRBJ2-3; D may be TRBD1 or TRBD2 (5 bases each). This CDR3 contains 15 residues. The V end lost 4 bases, the J end lost 3 bases, and 14 bases lay between the germline ends. Germline V gene sequence: CDR1 SGHTA, CDR2 FQGNSA. The CDR3, as DNA: TGTGCCAGCAGCTCCGTGGCGTGGGGGACAGATACGCAGTATTTT. Translation: CASSSVAWGTDTQYF. The complete variable domain, with remaining parts taken from reference TRBV7-2 and TRBJ2-3, reads GAGVSQSPSNKVTEKGKDVELRCDPISGHTALYWYRQSLGQGLEFLIYFQGNSAPDKSGLPSDRFSAERTGGSVSTLTIQRTQQEDSAVYLCASSSVAWGTDTQYFGPGTRLTVL.

The chain is built from TRBV7-2 and TRBJ2-7; 7 bases fit TRBD2. The CDR3 covers 15 residues. The germline V gene has CDR1 SGHTA and CDR2 FQGNSA. Trimming at V came to 1 base and at J to 1 base, leaving 4 bases not matched to a gene. For the CDR3, the DNA is TGTGCCAGCAGCTTAGAAGCGGGGCAGTCCTACGAGCAGTACTTC. Residues: CASSLEAGQSYEQYF.